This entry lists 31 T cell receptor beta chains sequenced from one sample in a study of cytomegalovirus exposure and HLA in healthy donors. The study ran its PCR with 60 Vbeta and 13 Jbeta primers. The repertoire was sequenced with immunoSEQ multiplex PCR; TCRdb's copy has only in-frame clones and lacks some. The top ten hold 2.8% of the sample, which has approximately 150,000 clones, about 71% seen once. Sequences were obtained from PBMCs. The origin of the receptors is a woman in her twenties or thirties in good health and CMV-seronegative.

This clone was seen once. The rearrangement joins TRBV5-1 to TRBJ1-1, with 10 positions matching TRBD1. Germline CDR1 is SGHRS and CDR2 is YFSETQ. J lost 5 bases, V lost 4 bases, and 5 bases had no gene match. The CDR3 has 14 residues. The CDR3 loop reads CASSADRGRTEAFF. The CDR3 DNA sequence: TGCGCCAGCAGCGCCGACAGGGGGCGGACTGAAGCTTTCTTT. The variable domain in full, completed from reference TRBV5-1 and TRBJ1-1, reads KAGVTQTPRYLIKTRGQQVTLSCSPISGHRSVSWYQQTPGQGLQFLFEYFSETQRNKGNFPGRFSGRQFSNSRSEMNVSTLELGDSALYLCASSADRGRTEAFFGQGTRLTVV.

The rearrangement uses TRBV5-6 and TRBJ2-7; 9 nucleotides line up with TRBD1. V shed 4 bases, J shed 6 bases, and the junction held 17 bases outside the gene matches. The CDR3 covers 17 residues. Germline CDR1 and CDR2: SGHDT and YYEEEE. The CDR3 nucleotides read TGTGCCAGCAGCCAATCAAATACAGGGGGCATATTGGGCGAGCAGTACTTC. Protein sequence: CASSQSNTGGILGEQYF.

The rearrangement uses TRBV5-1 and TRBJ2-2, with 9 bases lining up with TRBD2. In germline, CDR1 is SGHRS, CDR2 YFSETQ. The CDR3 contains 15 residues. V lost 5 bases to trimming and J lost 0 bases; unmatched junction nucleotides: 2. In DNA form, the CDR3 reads TGCGCCAGCAGGGCTAGCGGGACGAACACCGGGGAGCTGTTTTTT. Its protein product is CASRASGTNTGELFF.

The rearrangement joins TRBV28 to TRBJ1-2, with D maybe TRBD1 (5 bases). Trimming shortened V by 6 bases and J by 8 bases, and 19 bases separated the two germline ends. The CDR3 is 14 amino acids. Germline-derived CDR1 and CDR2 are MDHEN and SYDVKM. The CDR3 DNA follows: TGTGCCAGCAGCGAAGTGGGACTACGGGCCGGCTACACCTTC. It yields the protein CASSEVGLRAGYTF.

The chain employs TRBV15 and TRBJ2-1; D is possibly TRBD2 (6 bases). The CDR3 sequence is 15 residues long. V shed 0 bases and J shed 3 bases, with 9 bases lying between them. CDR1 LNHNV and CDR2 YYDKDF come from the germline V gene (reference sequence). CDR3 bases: TGTGCCACCAGCAGAGATGTCGGGAGCTACAATGAGCAGTTCTTC. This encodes CATSRDVGSYNEQFF.

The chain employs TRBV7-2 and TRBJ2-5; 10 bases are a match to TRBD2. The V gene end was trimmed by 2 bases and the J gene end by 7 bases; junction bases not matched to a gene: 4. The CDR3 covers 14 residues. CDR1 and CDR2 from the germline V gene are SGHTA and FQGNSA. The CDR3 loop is CASSLSGGEGTQYF. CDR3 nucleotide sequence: TGTGCCAGCAGCTTAAGCGGGGGGGAGGGGACCCAGTACTTC.

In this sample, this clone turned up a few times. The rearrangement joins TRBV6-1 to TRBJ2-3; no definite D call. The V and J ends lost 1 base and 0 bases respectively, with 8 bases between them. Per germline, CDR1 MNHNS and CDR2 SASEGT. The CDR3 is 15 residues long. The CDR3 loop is CASSEGAGSTDTQYF. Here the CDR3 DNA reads TGTGCCAGCAGTGAAGGGGCCGGTAGCACAGATACGCAGTATTTT.

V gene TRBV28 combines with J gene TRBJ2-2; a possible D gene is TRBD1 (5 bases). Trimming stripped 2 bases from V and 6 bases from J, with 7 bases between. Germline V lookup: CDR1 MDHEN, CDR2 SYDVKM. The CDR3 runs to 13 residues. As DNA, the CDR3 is TGTGCCAGCAGTTTACAGGGTCCCGGGGAGCTGTTTTTT. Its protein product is CASSLQGPGELFF.

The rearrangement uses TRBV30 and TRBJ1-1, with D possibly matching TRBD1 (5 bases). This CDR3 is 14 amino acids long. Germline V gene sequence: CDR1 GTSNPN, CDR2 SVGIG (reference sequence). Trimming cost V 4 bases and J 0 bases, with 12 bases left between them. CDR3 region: CAWTRDFMNTEAFF. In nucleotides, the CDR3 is TGTGCCTGGACCCGGGACTTTATGAACACTGAAGCTTTCTTT.

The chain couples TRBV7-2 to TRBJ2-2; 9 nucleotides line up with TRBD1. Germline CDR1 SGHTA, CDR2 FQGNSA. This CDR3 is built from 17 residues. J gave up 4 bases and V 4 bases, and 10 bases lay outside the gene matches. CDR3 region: CASSSQAETGGTGELFF. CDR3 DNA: TGTGCCAGCAGCTCCCAAGCCGAGACAGGGGGCACCGGGGAGCTGTTTTTT.

The CDR3 loop is CASSVEVAGSYNEQFF. CDR3 nucleotide sequence: TGTGCCAGCAGCGTAGAGGTGGCAGGGTCCTACAATGAGCAGTTCTTC. The rearrangement links TRBV9 to TRBJ2-1, with a weak D call TRBD1 (5 bases). The germline V and J ends were trimmed by 0 bases and 1 base, with 11 bases remaining between them. Germline V gene data show CDR1 as SGDLS and CDR2 as YYNGEE. This CDR3 region has 16 residues.

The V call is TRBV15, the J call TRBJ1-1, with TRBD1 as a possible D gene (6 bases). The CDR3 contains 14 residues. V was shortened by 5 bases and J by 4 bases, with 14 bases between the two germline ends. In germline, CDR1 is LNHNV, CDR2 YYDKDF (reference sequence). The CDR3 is CATSEFTGSTEAFF. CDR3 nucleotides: TGTGCCACCAGCGAGTTTACAGGGAGCACTGAAGCTTTCTTT.

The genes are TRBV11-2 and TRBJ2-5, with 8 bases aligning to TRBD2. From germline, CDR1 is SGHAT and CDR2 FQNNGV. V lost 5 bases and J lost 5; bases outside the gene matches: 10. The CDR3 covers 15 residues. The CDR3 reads CASSRVREGQETQYF. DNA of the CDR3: TGTGCCAGCAGCAGGGTTCGGGAGGGCCAGGAGACCCAGTACTTC.

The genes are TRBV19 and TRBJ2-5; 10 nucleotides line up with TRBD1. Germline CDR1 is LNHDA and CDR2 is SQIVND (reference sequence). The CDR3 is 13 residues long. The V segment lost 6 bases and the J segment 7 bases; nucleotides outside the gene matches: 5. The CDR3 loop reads CASSDRGQGTQYF. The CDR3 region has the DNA TGTGCCAGTAGCGACAGGGGGCAGGGGACCCAGTACTTC.

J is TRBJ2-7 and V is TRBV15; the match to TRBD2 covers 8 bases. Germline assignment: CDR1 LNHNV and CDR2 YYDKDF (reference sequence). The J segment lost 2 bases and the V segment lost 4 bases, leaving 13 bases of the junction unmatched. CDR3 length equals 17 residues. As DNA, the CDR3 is TGTGCCACCAGCATTAACCGGGGGGGCCGGGTAGCCTACGAGCAGTACTTC. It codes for CATSINRGGRVAYEQYF.

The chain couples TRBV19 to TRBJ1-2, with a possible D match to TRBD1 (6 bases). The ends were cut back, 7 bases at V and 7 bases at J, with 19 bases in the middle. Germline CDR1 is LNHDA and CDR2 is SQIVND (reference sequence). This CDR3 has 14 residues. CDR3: CASTGGHLQLGYTF. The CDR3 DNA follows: TGTGCCAGTACTGGGGGACATCTACAGCTTGGCTACACCTTC.

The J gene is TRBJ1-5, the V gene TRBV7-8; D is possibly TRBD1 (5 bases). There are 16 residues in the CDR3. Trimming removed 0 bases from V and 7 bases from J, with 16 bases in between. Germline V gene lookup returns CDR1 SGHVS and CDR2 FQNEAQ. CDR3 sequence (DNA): TGTGCCAGCAGCTTAGCGACGGGCCCACGGGGGCAGCCCCAGCATTTT. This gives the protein CASSLATGPRGQPQHF.

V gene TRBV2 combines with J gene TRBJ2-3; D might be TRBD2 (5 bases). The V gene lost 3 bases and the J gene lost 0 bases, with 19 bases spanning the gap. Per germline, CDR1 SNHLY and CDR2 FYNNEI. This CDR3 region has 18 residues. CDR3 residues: CASSDYLGLSWSTDTQYF. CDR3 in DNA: TGTGCCAGCAGTGACTATTTAGGACTCTCTTGGAGCACAGATACGCAGTATTTT.

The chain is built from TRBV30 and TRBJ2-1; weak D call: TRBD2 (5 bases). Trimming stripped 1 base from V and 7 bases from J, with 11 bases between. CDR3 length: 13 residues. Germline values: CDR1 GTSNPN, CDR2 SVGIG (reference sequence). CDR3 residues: CAWSAEWRNEQFF. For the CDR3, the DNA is TGTGCCTGGAGTGCAGAATGGAGGAATGAGCAGTTCTTC.

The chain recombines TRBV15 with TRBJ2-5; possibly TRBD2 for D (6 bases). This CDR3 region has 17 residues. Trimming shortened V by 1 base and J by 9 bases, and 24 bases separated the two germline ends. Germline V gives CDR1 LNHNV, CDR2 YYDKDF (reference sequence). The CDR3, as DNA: TGTGCCACCAGCAGAGCCTCGGGGGTCCGCTCTAATTGGGCCCAGTACTTC. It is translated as CATSRASGVRSNWAQYF.

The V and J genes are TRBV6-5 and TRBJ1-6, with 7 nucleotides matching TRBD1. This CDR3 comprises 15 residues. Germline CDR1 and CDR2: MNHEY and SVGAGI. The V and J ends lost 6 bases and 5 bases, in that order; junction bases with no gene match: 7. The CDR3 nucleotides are TGTGCCAGCAGCCTCGGACAGGTTGATAATTCACCCCTCCACTTT. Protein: CASSLGQVDNSPLHF.

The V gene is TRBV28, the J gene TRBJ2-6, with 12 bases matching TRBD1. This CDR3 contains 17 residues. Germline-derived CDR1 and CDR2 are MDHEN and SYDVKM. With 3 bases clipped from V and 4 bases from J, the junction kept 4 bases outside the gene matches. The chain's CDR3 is CASSLGQGAGGANVLTF. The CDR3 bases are TGTGCCAGCAGTTTGGGACAGGGGGCGGGCGGGGCCAACGTCCTGACTTTC.

DNA of the CDR3: TGTGCCAGCAGTGAAACTAGCGGGAGAGGGGATGAGCAGTTCTTC. This sequence encodes CASSETSGRGDEQFF. This chain connects TRBV2 to TRBJ2-1, with TRBD2 matching over 11 bases. The CDR3 runs 15 residues. Germline CDR1 and CDR2: SNHLY and FYNNEI. Trimming cost V 2 bases and J 8 bases; bases outside gene matches: 5.

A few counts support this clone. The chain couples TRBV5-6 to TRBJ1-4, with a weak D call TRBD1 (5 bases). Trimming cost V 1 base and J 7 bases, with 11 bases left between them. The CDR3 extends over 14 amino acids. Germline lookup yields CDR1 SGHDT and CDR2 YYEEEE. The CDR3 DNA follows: TGTGCCAGCAGCTTGCAGGGCTTGAGTGAAAAACTGTTTTTT. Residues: CASSLQGLSEKLFF. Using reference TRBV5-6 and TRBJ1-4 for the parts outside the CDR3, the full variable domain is DAGVTQSPTHLIKTRGQQVTLRCSPKSGHDTVSWYQQALGQGPQFIFQYYEEEERQRGNFPDRFSGHQFPNYSSELNVNALLLGDSALYLCASSLQGLSEKLFFGSGTQLSVL.

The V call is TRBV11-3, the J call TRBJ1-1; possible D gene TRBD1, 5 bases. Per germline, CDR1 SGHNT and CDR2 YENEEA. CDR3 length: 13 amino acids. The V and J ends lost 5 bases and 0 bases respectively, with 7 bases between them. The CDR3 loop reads CASSDRLNTEAFF. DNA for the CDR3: TGTGCCAGCAGCGACAGATTGAACACTGAAGCTTTCTTT.

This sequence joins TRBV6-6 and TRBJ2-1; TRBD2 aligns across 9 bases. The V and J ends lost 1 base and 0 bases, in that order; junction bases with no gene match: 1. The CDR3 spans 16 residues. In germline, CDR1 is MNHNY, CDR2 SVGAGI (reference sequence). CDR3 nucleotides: TGTGCCAGCAGTTACTATAGCGGGAGCTCCTACAATGAGCAGTTCTTC. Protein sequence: CASSYYSGSSYNEQFF.

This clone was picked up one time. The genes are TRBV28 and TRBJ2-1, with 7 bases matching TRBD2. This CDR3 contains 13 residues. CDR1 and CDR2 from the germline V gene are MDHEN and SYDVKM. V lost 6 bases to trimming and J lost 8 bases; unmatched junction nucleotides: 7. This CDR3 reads CASSAGGEDEQFF. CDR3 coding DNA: TGTGCCAGCAGCGCTGGGGGGGAGGATGAGCAGTTCTTC.

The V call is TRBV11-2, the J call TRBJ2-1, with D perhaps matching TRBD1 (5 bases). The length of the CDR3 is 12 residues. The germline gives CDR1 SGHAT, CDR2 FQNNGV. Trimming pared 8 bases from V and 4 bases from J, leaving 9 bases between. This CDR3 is CASGAAYNEQFF. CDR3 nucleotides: TGTGCCAGCGGGGCTGCGTACAATGAGCAGTTCTTC.

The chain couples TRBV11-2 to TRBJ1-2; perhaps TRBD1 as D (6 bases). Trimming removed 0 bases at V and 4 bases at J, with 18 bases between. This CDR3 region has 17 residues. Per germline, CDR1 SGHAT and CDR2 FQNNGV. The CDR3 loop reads CASSLDSGSGARYGYTF. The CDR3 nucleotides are TGTGCCAGCAGCTTAGATTCGGGTTCAGGGGCCCGCTATGGCTACACCTTC.

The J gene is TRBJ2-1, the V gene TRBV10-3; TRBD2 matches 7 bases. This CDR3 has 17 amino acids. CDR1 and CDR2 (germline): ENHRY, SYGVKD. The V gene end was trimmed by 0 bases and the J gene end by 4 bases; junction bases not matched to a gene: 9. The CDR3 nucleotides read TGTGCCATCAGTGAGTCGGCTAGCGGTAAACTATACAATGAGCAGTTCTTC. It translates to CAISESASGKLYNEQFF.

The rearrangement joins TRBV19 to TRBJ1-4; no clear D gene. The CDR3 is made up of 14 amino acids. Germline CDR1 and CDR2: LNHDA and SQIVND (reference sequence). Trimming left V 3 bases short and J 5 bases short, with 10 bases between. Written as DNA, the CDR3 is TGTGCCAGTAGTATCGGAGAGGAGAATGAAAAACTGTTTTTT. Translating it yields CASSIGEENEKLFF.